This TCR beta chain was retrieved from a study of shared clonotypes between healthy human individuals. Study as a whole: Plates per donor: three CD4 naive, three CD4 memory, two CD8 naive, one CD8 memory.

Notes on this clone: Its antigen is not identified.

Study outcomes and limitations: Memory subsets generally showed smaller estimated richness than naive subsets did.

For each subset, genomic DNA was distributed in equal portions over several immunoSEQ plates. Sorted-subset replicate PCR reactions were performed with approximately 180 ng DNA, corresponding to tens of thousands of T cell genomes. Here immunoSEQ multiplex PCR was the method, and the copy in TCRdb shows in-frame clones only, minus some. Among 1.4 million to 1.5 million clones listed, roughly 96% were seen once. Trimming cost V 0 bases and J 1 base, with 7 bases left between them. The CDR3 loop spans 14 amino acids. The germline gives CDR1 KGHSH, CDR2 LQKENI. Specimen: naive CD4+ T cells sorted from blood. Subset in this sample: CD45RA+ positively selected. The genes are TRBV18 and TRBJ2-7; D is unresolved. This receptor was identified in a man aged 25 to 40 in good health. CDR3 sequence: CASSPPTVSYEQYF. The CDR3 DNA sequence: TGTGCCAGCTCACCACCTACGGTATCCTACGAGCAGTACTTC.